Listed below are T cell receptor beta chains from one sample, sequenced in a study of OX40 agonist ivuxolimab in advanced cancers. Sequenced by immunoSEQ multiplex PCR; TCRdb stores in-frame clones only, minus some. This table holds approximately 70,000 clones, 75% to 80% found once. Specimen: CD4+ or CD8+ T cells sorted from blood, collected in a trial of the OX40 agonist ivuxolimab. The receptors originated from an adult with an advanced solid tumor such as melanoma, head and neck, liver or kidney cancer. Each CDR3 is given with its conserved first and last residue. Each record gives: clone size, J gene, D gene, V gene, CDR3 protein, CDR3 DNA. D genes are given only for firm matches. For some rows the clone size is stated as once, few or many, or as a class when expanded; others skip it.

>.|TRBJ2-2|TRBD2|TRBV6-7
CASSYPVPGRGTGELFF
TGTGCCAGCAGTTACCCGGTACCCGGGAGGGGCACCGGGGAGCTGTTTTTT
>few|TRBJ1-2|TRBD1|TRBV29-1
CSVGQGGGYTF
TGCAGCGTCGGACAGGGGGGCGGCTACACCTTC
>few|TRBJ1-5|.|TRBV6-1
CASSETNRAGNQPQHF
TGTGCCAGCAGTGAAACTAACAGGGCGGGCAATCAGCCCCAGCATTTT
>.|TRBJ1-5|.|TRBV6-1
CASNLDTIRNQPQHF
TGTGCCAGCAACCTAGACACGATTCGCAATCAGCCCCAGCATTTT
>.|TRBJ1-6|.|TRBV30
CAWTPLGASPLHF
TGTGCCTGGACTCCTCTTGGGGCTTCACCCCTCCACTTT
>few|TRBJ1-2|.|TRBV5-1
CASSKGTLGDYGYTF
TGCGCCAGCAGCAAGGGGACCCTAGGAGACTATGGCTACACCTTC
>.|TRBJ1-3|.|TRBV6-6
CASTGANTIYF
TGTGCCAGCACTGGGGCAAACACCATATATTTT
>.|TRBJ2-5|.|TRBV7-7
CASSLQQQETQYF
TGTGCTAGCAGCTTACAACAGCAAGAGACCCAGTACTTC
>.|TRBJ1-6|.|TRBV30
CAWSPDRALRTPLHF
TGTGCCTGGAGTCCCGACAGAGCCCTCCGAACACCCCTCCACTTT
>.|TRBJ2-7|.|TRBV6-1
CASSELTGYKYEQYF
TGTGCCAGCAGTGAACTTACAGGGTATAAGTACGAGCAGTACTTC
>.|TRBJ2-5|.|TRBV7-6
CASSPSGLSSQRETQYF
TGTGCCAGCAGCCCGTCGGGACTTTCCTCTCAGCGGGAGACCCAGTACTTC
>.|TRBJ2-1|TRBD1|TRBV7-9
CASRPGQGAYNEQFF
TGTGCCAGCAGACCCGGACAGGGGGCGTACAATGAGCAGTTCTTC
>.|TRBJ1-5|.|TRBV30
CAWSVQGEQPQHF
TGTGCCTGGAGTGTACAGGGAGAACAGCCCCAGCATTTT
>.|TRBJ1-1|.|TRBV30
CASPGVSEAFF
TGTGCCTCTCCCGGGGTCTCAGAAGCTTTCTTT
>.|TRBJ1-2|.|TRBV30
CAWSNPDRGYTF
TGTGCCTGGAGTAACCCGGACCGTGGCTACACCTTC
>.|TRBJ2-3|TRBD2|TRBV19
CASSREGGRRTQYF
TGTGCCAGTAGTAGAGAGGGAGGGCGCAGGACGCAGTATTTT
>.|TRBJ2-7|.|TRBV19
CASSIADSSSYEQYF
TGTGCCAGTAGTATTGCGGACTCCAGCTCCTACGAGCAGTACTTC
>.|TRBJ2-5|TRBD2|TRBV5-1
CASSGGTSGEETQYF
TGCGCCAGCAGCGGTGGGACTAGCGGGGAAGAGACCCAGTACTTC
>.|TRBJ2-5|.|TRBV2
CASSEVPGARWETQYF
TGTGCCAGCAGTGAAGTTCCGGGGGCACGGTGGGAGACCCAGTACTTC
>.|TRBJ1-4|.|TRBV5-1
CASRVATTNEKLFF
TGCGCCAGCAGGGTAGCTACCACTAATGAAAAACTGTTTTTT